Listed here are 20 T cell receptor beta chains from one sample, sequenced in a study of cytomegalovirus exposure and HLA in healthy donors. The PCR employed 60 Vbeta primers together with 13 Jbeta primers. Data came from immunoSEQ multiplex PCR; TCRdb stores just in-frame clones and leaves some out. The sample has approximately 150,000 clones, around 75% seen once. Material: PBMCs. These receptors were collected from a male donor in good health and CMV-seronegative.

V gene TRBV10-3 combines with J gene TRBJ1-5; D possibly corresponds to TRBD1 (6 bases). Trimming pared 6 bases from V and 2 bases from J, leaving 14 bases between. CDR3 length: 15 residues. Germline-derived CDR1 and CDR2 are ENHRY and SYGVKD. Here the CDR3 DNA reads TGTGCCATCAGCCGACAGGTTGGCGGCAATCAGCCCCAGCATTTT. Translation gives CAISRQVGGNQPQHF.

This rearrangement joins TRBV28 to TRBJ2-7; D might be TRBD2 (5 bases). The CDR3 contains 14 residues. V gave up 3 bases and J gave up 2 bases, with 11 bases separating them. CDR1 is MDHEN, CDR2 SYDVKM, per germline. CDR3 in DNA: TGTGCCAGCAGTTTCGGAGGAAGTGCCTACGAGCAGTACTTC. Its protein is CASSFGGSAYEQYF.

This sequence joins TRBV7-9 and TRBJ2-5; 7 bases are shared with TRBD1. The DNA end favors TRBJ2-7, so the J call may be wrong. Germline loops: CDR1 SEHNR, CDR2 FQNEAQ (reference sequence). This CDR3 has 14 residues. CDR3 nucleotide sequence: TGTGCCAGCAGCTTAGGGGACAGCCGCTACGAGCAGTACTTC. Translation gives CASSLGDSRYEQYF.

This clone was detected only once. The chain recombines TRBV9 with TRBJ2-1; TRBD2 matches 10 bases. Germline V gene data show CDR1 as SGDLS and CDR2 as YYNGEE. V lost 5 bases, J lost 3 bases, and 8 bases stayed unmatched. The CDR3 contains 16 residues. DNA for the CDR3: TGTGCCAGCAGTCTCACTAGCGGGAAGGTCTACAATGAGCAGTTCTTC. Translation: CASSLTSGKVYNEQFF.

The CDR3 loop is CASSRETGSTGELFF. CDR3 bases: TGTGCCAGCAGTCGGGAAACAGGGAGCACCGGGGAGCTGTTTTTT. The chain couples TRBV28 to TRBJ2-2, with D tentatively TRBD1 (6 bases). The germline gives CDR1 MDHEN, CDR2 SYDVKM. The CDR3 length is 15 residues. V was cut by 5 bases and J by 4 bases, with 14 bases left in between.

This clone was detected a few times. CDR3 sequence: CAWREGFGLAEYRSYNEQFF. The CDR3 region has the DNA TGTGCCTGGAGGGAGGGCTTTGGACTAGCGGAGTACCGCTCCTACAATGAGCAGTTCTTC. The V gene is TRBV30, the J gene TRBJ2-1; the match to TRBD2 covers 10 bases. The V gene end was trimmed by 3 bases and the J gene end by 0 bases; junction bases not matched to a gene: 17. The length of the CDR3 is 20 residues. CDR1 and CDR2 (germline): GTSNPN, SVGIG (reference sequence). The whole variable domain, filled in from reference TRBV30 and TRBJ2-1, reads SQTIHQWPATLVQPVGSPLSLECTVEGTSNPNLYWYRQAAGRGLQLLFYSVGIGQISSEVPQNLSASRPQDRQFILSSKKLLLSDSGFYLCAWREGFGLAEYRSYNEQFFGPGTRLTVL.

This rearrangement joins TRBV9 to TRBJ2-5; weak D call: TRBD2 (6 bases). Germline CDR1 is SGDLS and CDR2 is YYNGEE. V shed 4 bases and J shed 5 bases, with 18 bases lying between them. This CDR3 is built from 15 residues. CDR3 nucleotides: TGTGCCAGCAGCCCCCGGGGAGGCGGAGGGGAGACCCAGTACTTC. This sequence encodes CASSPRGGGGETQYF.

This clone was recorded once. The chain recombines TRBV15 with TRBJ1-3; D unresolved. V was pared by 0 bases and J by 1 base, with 7 bases between. Germline CDR1 LNHNV, CDR2 YYDKDF (reference sequence). This CDR3 has 15 residues. CDR3 DNA: TGTGCCACCAGCAGAGATGCAGGTTCTGGAAACACCATATATTTT. This gives the protein CATSRDAGSGNTIYF.

The CDR3 nucleotides are TGTGCCAGCTCACCAACAGGGTCGGTGGAAGCTTTCTTT. This translates into CASSPTGSVEAFF. J is TRBJ1-1 and V is TRBV18, with D tentatively TRBD1 (6 bases). The CDR3 is 13 amino acids. V gave up 2 bases and J gave up 8 bases, with 12 bases separating them. CDR1 is KGHSH, CDR2 LQKENI, per germline.

J is TRBJ2-5 and V is TRBV7-9; unclear D gene. Deletions cut 3 bases from V and 3 bases from J, with 8 bases between. Germline V gene data show CDR1 as SEHNR and CDR2 as FQNEAQ (reference sequence). CDR3 size: 13 residues. This CDR3 is CASSFQAKETQYF. The CDR3 DNA is TGTGCCAGCAGCTTTCAGGCGAAAGAGACCCAGTACTTC.

The CDR3 coding sequence is TGTGCCTGGAGTGTCAACCCGGGACAGAATCAGCCCCAGCATTTT. Translation gives CAWSVNPGQNQPQHF. The chain combines TRBV30 with TRBJ1-5, with 7 bases aligning to TRBD1. This CDR3 comprises 15 residues. The germline CDR1 and CDR2 sequences are GTSNPN and SVGIG (reference sequence). The V and J ends lost 0 bases and 4 bases, in that order; junction bases with no gene match: 6.

This chain links TRBV28 with TRBJ1-2; 9 bases fit TRBD1. The CDR3 totals 17 residues. J lost 4 bases, V lost 4 bases, and 13 bases had no gene match. Germline-derived CDR1 and CDR2 are MDHEN and SYDVKM. In DNA form, the CDR3 reads TGTGCCAGCAGTTCGTCAAGAACGGACAGGGGAGCCTATGGCTACACCTTC. This encodes CASSSSRTDRGAYGYTF.

This clone was counted a single time. The V and J genes are TRBV28 and TRBJ2-2; TRBD2 aligns across 11 bases. Germline CDR1 and CDR2: MDHEN and SYDVKM. V lost 6 bases and J lost 1; bases outside the gene matches: 10. There are 18 residues in the CDR3. In DNA form, the CDR3 reads TGTGCCAGCAGAGGGACTAGCGGTAAAATAAGGAACACCGGGGAGCTGTTTTTT. Translation gives CASRGTSGKIRNTGELFF.

The chain couples TRBV15 to TRBJ2-4; D gene ambiguous. The V gene lost 0 bases and the J gene lost 15 bases, with 12 bases spanning the gap. CDR3 length: 12 residues. CDR1 and CDR2 (germline): LNHNV, YYDKDF (reference sequence). CDR3 coding DNA: TGTGCCACCAGCAGAGACGGCCGGGTGTGGTACTTC. Encoded protein: CATSRDGRVWYF.

J is TRBJ1-2 and V is TRBV7-2, with D hard to call. V was cut by 6 bases and J by 0 bases, with 11 bases left in between. This CDR3 has 14 amino acids. The germline gives CDR1 SGHTA, CDR2 FQGNSA. The CDR3 is CASRAGLSNYGYTF. The CDR3 nucleotides read TGTGCCAGCAGGGCCGGACTTTCTAACTATGGCTACACCTTC.

J is TRBJ2-7 and V is TRBV29-1; perhaps TRBD2 as D (6 bases). The CDR3 loop spans 13 amino acids. The V end was cut by 4 bases, the J end by 0 bases, with 10 bases between. The germline V gene encodes CDR1 SQVTM and CDR2 ANQGSEA. For the CDR3, the DNA is TGCAGCGTTGCATGGCGGGGCTCCTACGAGCAGTACTTC. Protein: CSVAWRGSYEQYF.

The CDR3 sequence: CASSQDWVQGNEQFF. The CDR3, as DNA: TGTGCCAGCAGCCAAGATTGGGTGCAGGGTAATGAGCAGTTCTTC. V usage is TRBV14 and J usage is TRBJ2-1; D possibly corresponds to TRBD1 (5 bases). The CDR3 runs to 15 residues. In germline, CDR1 is SGHDN, CDR2 FVKESK. V was cut by 0 bases and J by 7 bases, with 13 bases left in between. Based on the CDR3 plus reference TRBV14 and TRBJ2-1, the full variable domain is EAGVTQFPSHSVIEKGQTVTLRCDPISGHDNLYWYRRVMGKEIKFLLHFVKESKQDESGMPNNRFLAERTGGTYSTLKVQPAELEDSGVYFCASSQDWVQGNEQFFGPGTRLTVL.

The CDR3 nucleotides are TGTGCCAGCAAGGATCTTGCTAGCGGGGGCCATACGCAGTATTTT. Translation: CASKDLASGGHTQYF. V usage is TRBV5-8 and J usage is TRBJ2-3; 10 bases fit TRBD2. The CDR3 extends over 15 amino acids. Germline-derived CDR1 and CDR2 are SGHTS and YDEGEE. Losses at the gene ends were 6 bases for V and 7 bases for J; bases not matched to a gene: 11.

The chain combines TRBV4-3 with TRBJ2-6, with D possibly matching TRBD2 (6 bases). The CDR3 contains 16 residues. Germline assignment: CDR1 LGHNA and CDR2 YSLEER. V lost 4 bases and J lost 0, with 10 bases in between. The CDR3 protein is CASSPRGISGANVLTF. CDR3 nucleotide sequence: TGCGCCAGCAGCCCTCGGGGGATCTCTGGGGCCAACGTCCTGACTTTC.

This chain joins TRBV28 and TRBJ2-1; TRBD1 aligns across 8 bases. This CDR3 contains 14 residues. The J segment lost 8 bases and the V segment lost 5 bases, leaving 8 bases of the junction unmatched. Per the germline V gene, CDR1 is MDHEN and CDR2 is SYDVKM. CDR3 nucleotides: TGTGCCAGCAGTCTTCCGACAGGGGTCGATGAGCAGTTCTTC. Amino acid sequence: CASSLPTGVDEQFF.